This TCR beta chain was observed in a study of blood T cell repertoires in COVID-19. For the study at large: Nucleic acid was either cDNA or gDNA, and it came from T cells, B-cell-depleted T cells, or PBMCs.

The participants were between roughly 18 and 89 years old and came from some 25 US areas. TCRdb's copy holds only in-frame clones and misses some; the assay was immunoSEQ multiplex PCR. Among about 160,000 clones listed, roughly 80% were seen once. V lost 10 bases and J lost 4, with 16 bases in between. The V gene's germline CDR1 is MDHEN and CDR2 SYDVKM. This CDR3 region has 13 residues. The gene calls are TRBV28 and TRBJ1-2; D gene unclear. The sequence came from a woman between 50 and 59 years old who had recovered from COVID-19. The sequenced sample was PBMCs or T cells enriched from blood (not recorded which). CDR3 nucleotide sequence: TGTGCCACCGCACCAGGACTGAGCTATGGCTACACCTTC. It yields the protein CATAPGLSYGYTF.